This is a list of T cell receptor beta chains from one sample in a study of cytomegalovirus exposure and HLA in healthy donors. Generated by immunoSEQ multiplex PCR, the TCRdb table keeps only in-frame clones and is missing some. Of roughly 180,000 clones listed, 75% to 85% are singletons. Material for sequencing was PBMCs. The origin of the receptors is a woman aged 30 to 39 in good health and CMV-seropositive. Both conserved end residues are part of each CDR3. A D gene is named only where the DNA matches it firmly. Clone size is not always given. Where it is, it says once, few, many or a class for expanded clones.

D gene | J gene | clone size | V gene | CDR3 protein | CDR3 DNA
TRBD2 | TRBJ2-7 | - | TRBV6-5 | CASSSRTSLDEQYF | TGTGCCAGCAGTTCCCGGACTAGTCTCGACGAGCAGTACTTC
- | TRBJ1-3 | - | TRBV28 | CASSLWGDRVSGNTIYF | TGTGCCAGCAGTTTATGGGGAGACCGGGTCTCTGGAAACACCATATATTTT
TRBD2 | TRBJ2-2 | - | TRBV6-4 | CASSASGGNTGELFF | TGTGCCAGCAGTGCTAGCGGAGGGAACACCGGGGAGCTGTTTTTT
- | TRBJ2-3 | - | TRBV28 | CASSVGAYNTDTQYF | TGTGCCAGCAGCGTAGGGGCGTACAACACAGATACGCAGTATTTT
- | TRBJ1-1 | - | TRBV7-2 | CASSIGWTEAFF | TGTGCCAGCAGCATCGGGTGGACTGAAGCTTTCTTT
TRBD1 | TRBJ1-2 | - | TRBV19 | CASSMITGAFGGYGYTF | TGTGCCAGTAGTATGATAACAGGGGCCTTCGGGGGCTATGGCTACACCTTC
TRBD1 | TRBJ2-5 | - | TRBV10-2 | CASRPDRDSVQETQYF | TGCGCCAGCAGGCCCGACCGGGACAGCGTACAAGAGACCCAGTACTTC
- | TRBJ2-7 | - | TRBV6-1 | CASSADSGAPYEQYF | TGTGCCAGCAGTGCGGACAGTGGGGCCCCCTACGAGCAGTACTTC
TRBD2 | TRBJ2-5 | - | TRBV5-1 | CASTRGAGGKKTQYF | TGCGCCAGCACCCGGGGGGCGGGAGGGAAGAAGACCCAGTACTTC
TRBD1 | TRBJ1-2 | few | TRBV4-3 | CASSQSSYGQGNYGYTF | TGCGCCAGCAGCCAATCGTCATATGGACAGGGTAACTATGGCTACACCTTC
TRBD1 | TRBJ1-1 | - | TRBV11-3 | CASSPDPTGVGMEAFF | TGTGCCAGCAGCCCAGACCCGACAGGGGTCGGAATGGAAGCTTTCTTT
- | TRBJ2-3 | - | TRBV4-3 | CASSQDMWAPTDTQYF | TGCGCCAGCAGCCAAGATATGTGGGCCCCCACAGATACGCAGTATTTT
- | TRBJ2-1 | - | TRBV6-5 | CASSYSTGLGYNEQFF | TGTGCCAGCAGTTACTCAACAGGGTTGGGGTACAATGAGCAGTTCTTC
- | TRBJ1-3 | few | TRBV5-4 | CASSFTGSSGNTIYF | TGTGCCAGCAGCTTCACAGGGAGCTCTGGAAACACCATATATTTT
- | TRBJ1-5 | - | TRBV19 | CASSTYRAQPQHF | TGTGCCAGTAGTACCTACAGGGCTCAGCCCCAGCATTTT
TRBD1 | TRBJ2-1 | - | TRBV6-1 | CASSRDRDTANEQFF | TGTGCCAGCAGCCGAGACAGGGATACTGCCAATGAGCAGTTCTTC
TRBD1 | TRBJ2-2 | few | TRBV27 | CASSGRGQGPTGELFF | TGTGCCAGCAGTGGACGGGGACAGGGGCCCACCGGGGAGCTGTTTTTT
- | TRBJ2-3 | few | TRBV28 | CASRNQGGGRTTDTQYF | TGTGCCAGCAGGAATCAAGGGGGCGGGAGGACGACAGATACGCAGTATTTT
- | TRBJ2-7 | few | TRBV28 | CASSPRAGVPYEQYF | TGTGCCAGCAGCCCTCGGGCAGGGGTGCCATACGAGCAGTACTTC
- | TRBJ1-1 | - | TRBV5-4 | CASSLPLAGANTEAFF | TGTGCCAGCAGCTTGCCCCTGGCAGGGGCGAACACTGAAGCTTTCTTT
TRBD1 | TRBJ2-3 | - | TRBV27 | CASSLQGADTQYF | TGTGCCAGCAGTTTACAGGGGGCAGATACGCAGTATTTT
TRBD1 | TRBJ1-5 | - | TRBV2 | CASSVRLPGQGSSNQPQHF | TGTGCCAGCAGTGTCCGCCTCCCGGGACAGGGAAGTAGCAATCAGCCCCAGCATTTT
TRBD2 | TRBJ2-1 | - | TRBV6-1 | CASSLRTSANEQFF | TGTGCCAGCAGTTTACGGACTAGCGCCAATGAGCAGTTCTTC
- | TRBJ2-3 | - | TRBV15 | CATSRDPGQGDTQYF | TGTGCCACCAGCAGAGACCCCGGCCAGGGAGATACGCAGTATTTT
TRBD1 | TRBJ2-7 | - | TRBV5-1 | CASSRGQPSHYEQYF | TGCGCCAGCAGCAGGGGACAGCCTTCCCATTACGAGCAGTACTTC
- | TRBJ1-1 | once | TRBV5-8 | CASSREGEVTEAFF | TGTGCCAGCAGCAGGGAGGGGGAAGTCACTGAAGCTTTCTTT
TRBD2 | TRBJ2-7 | few | TRBV6-5 | CASTGLAATYEQYF | TGTGCCAGCACCGGACTAGCGGCGACCTACGAGCAGTACTTC
- | TRBJ1-4 | once | TRBV28 | CASGTPGAGENEKLFF | TGTGCCAGCGGCACCCCCGGGGCAGGGGAAAATGAAAAACTGTTTTTT
TRBD2 | TRBJ2-1 | - | TRBV7-2 | CASSLALAGTNEQFF | TGTGCCAGCAGCTTAGCGCTAGCGGGGACCAATGAGCAGTTCTTC
TRBD2 | TRBJ2-3 | - | TRBV4-1 | CASSLVGLVSTDTQYF | TGCGCCAGCAGCCTCGTGGGACTAGTTTCCACAGATACGCAGTATTTT
- | TRBJ2-5 | once | TRBV5-8 | CASSLGGWQQETQYF | TGTGCCAGCAGCTTGGGTGGTTGGCAGCAAGAGACCCAGTACTTC
- | TRBJ2-7 | once | TRBV5-1 | CASSSEGSSRPLFLEQYF | TGCGCCAGCAGCTCGGAGGGGTCTAGCAGGCCCCTCTTTCTGGAGCAGTACTTC
- | TRBJ2-4 | - | TRBV5-8 | CASRGTLNLIQYF | TGTGCCAGCAGAGGGACTCTCAATTTGATTCAGTACTTC
- | TRBJ1-1 | - | TRBV30 | CAWSGIAGTEAFF | TGTGCCTGGAGTGGTATCGCGGGCACTGAAGCTTTCTTT
- | TRBJ2-1 | - | TRBV7-2 | CASSERTLSSYNEQFF | TGTGCCAGCAGCGAACGCACTTTAAGCTCCTACAATGAGCAGTTCTTC
- | TRBJ2-7 | - | TRBV28 | CASLTGSNEQYF | TGTGCCAGCTTGACAGGATCGAACGAGCAGTACTTC
- | TRBJ1-5 | few | TRBV21-1 | CASRPGNQPQHF | TGTGCCAGCAGACCGGGTAATCAGCCCCAGCATTTT
- | TRBJ2-3 | - | TRBV11-2 | CASSAGTPIGTDTQYF | TGTGCCAGCAGCGCCGGGACTCCCATCGGCACAGATACGCAGTATTTT
TRBD2 | TRBJ2-1 | - | TRBV7-3 | CASSRLGGLAGEDEQFF | TGTGCCAGCAGTCGCTTGGGAGGACTAGCGGGTGAGGATGAGCAGTTCTTC
TRBD2 | TRBJ2-5 | - | TRBV7-2 | CASSFRSGRVGETQYF | TGTGCCAGCAGCTTTCGTAGCGGGAGGGTAGGGGAGACCCAGTACTTC
TRBD2 | TRBJ2-7 | - | TRBV27 | CASSLDTSGRDYEQYF | TGTGCCAGCAGCCTTGACACTAGCGGGAGAGACTACGAGCAGTACTTC
TRBD2 | TRBJ2-7 | - | TRBV7-3 | CASSSMGLAGGSYEQYF | TGTGCCAGCAGCTCAATGGGACTAGCGGGAGGATCCTACGAGCAGTACTTC
- | TRBJ1-5 | - | TRBV27 | CASTIRGGSNQPQHF | TGTGCCAGCACCATCAGGGGTGGGAGCAATCAGCCCCAGCATTTT